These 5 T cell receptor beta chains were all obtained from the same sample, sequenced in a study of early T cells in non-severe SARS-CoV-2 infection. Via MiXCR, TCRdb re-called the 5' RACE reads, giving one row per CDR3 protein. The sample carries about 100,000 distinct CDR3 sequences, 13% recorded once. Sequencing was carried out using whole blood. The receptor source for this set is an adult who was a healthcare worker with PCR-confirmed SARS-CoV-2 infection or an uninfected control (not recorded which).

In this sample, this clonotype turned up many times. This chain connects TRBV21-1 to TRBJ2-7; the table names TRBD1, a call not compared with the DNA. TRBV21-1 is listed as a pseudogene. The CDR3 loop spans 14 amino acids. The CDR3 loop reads CASSKVPRGHEQYF. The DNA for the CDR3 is TGTGCCAGCAGCAAAGTCCCCCGGGGGCACGAGCAGTACTTC.

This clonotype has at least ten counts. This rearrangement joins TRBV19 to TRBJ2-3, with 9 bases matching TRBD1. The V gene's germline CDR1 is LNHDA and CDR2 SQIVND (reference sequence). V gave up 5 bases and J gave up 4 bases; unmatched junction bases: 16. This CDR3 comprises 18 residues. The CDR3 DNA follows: TGTGCCAGTAGTCCCGAGACCCCAGACAGGGGGTACGCAGATACGCAGTATTTT. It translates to CASSPETPDRGYADTQYF.

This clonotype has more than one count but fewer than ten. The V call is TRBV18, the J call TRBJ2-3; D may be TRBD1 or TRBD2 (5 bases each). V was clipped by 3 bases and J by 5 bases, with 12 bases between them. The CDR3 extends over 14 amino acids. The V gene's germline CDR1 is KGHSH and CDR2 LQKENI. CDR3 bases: TGTGCCAGCTCACCGCCCGGGGACCGAGATACGCAGTATTTT. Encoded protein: CASSPPGDRDTQYF.

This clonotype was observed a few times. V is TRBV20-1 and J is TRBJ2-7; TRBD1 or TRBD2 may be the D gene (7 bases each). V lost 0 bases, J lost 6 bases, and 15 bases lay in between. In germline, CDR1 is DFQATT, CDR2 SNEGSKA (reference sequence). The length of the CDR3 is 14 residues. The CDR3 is CSARDSRGGGEQYF. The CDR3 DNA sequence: TGCAGTGCTAGAGATTCCAGGGGGGGTGGCGAGCAGTACTTC.

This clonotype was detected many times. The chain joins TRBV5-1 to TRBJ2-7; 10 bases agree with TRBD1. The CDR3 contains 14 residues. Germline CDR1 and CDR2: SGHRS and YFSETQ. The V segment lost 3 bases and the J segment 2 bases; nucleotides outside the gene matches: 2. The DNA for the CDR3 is TGCGCCAGCAGCTCCGGACAGGGGGCCTACGAGCAGTACTTC. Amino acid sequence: CASSSGQGAYEQYF.